One sample yielded the 2 T cell receptor beta chains listed below, sequenced in a study of early T cells in non-severe SARS-CoV-2 infection. MiXCR was run by TCRdb on the 5' RACE reads, yielding one entry per CDR3 protein. The table records approximately 50,000 distinct CDR3 sequences, approximately 12% of them present only once. The sequenced sample was whole blood. Every receptor here comes from an adult who was a healthcare worker with PCR-confirmed SARS-CoV-2 infection or an uninfected control (not recorded which).

This clonotype was counted a few times. The V call is TRBV19, the J call TRBJ2-4; tentatively, D is TRBD2 (5 bases). The V gene lost 5 bases and the J gene lost 5 bases, with 10 bases spanning the gap. Germline CDR1 LNHDA, CDR2 SQIVND (reference sequence). This CDR3 has 13 amino acids. The DNA for the CDR3 is TGTGCCAGTAGTCGTGGAGGTCAAAACATTCAGTACTTC. Protein sequence: CASSRGGQNIQYF.

The chain carries TRBV20-1 and TRBJ2-3; the match to TRBD2 covers 10 bases. The germline V gene has CDR1 DFQATT and CDR2 SNEGSKA (reference sequence). The junction had 5 bases not matched to a gene; V was cut back by 0 bases and J by 2 bases. The length of the CDR3 is 16 residues. As DNA, the CDR3 is TGCAGTGCTAGAGATCTCCTAGCGGGGGTCACAGATACGCAGTATTTT. Protein: CSARDLLAGVTDTQYF.